These T cell receptor beta chains were read from a single sample in a study of PD-L1 blockade in urothelial cancer. This table comes from immunoSEQ multiplex PCR, and its TCRdb copy is limited to in-frame clones, with some not included. The table lists 35,000 to 45,000 clones, 65% to 85% of them singletons. The sample here was PBMCs, taken around atezolizumab (anti-PD-L1) treatment. These receptors were collected from a man between 60 and 75 years old with urothelial cancer. CDR3s include the opening cysteine and the closing phenylalanine or tryptophan. The D gene is left open where the match is weak. Not all rows give a size; the values are once, few, many and, for expanded clones, a class.

abundance | j_gene | d_gene | v_gene | CDR3aa | CDR3nt
few | TRBJ2-7 | TRBD1 | TRBV4-1 | CASSQEQGVVHEQYF | TGCGCCAGCAGCCAAGAGCAGGGGGTAGTCCACGAGCAGTACTTC
- | TRBJ2-2 | - | TRBV9 | CASSVTTRNAGELFF | TGTGCCAGCAGCGTAACTACTCGGAACGCCGGGGAGCTGTTTTTT
- | TRBJ1-5 | - | TRBV28 | CASSLSQGRANQPQHF | TGTGCCAGCAGTTTATCACAGGGAAGGGCTAATCAGCCCCAGCATTTT
- | TRBJ1-2 | TRBD1 | TRBV5-1 | CASSLALLRQGAEGYTF | TGCGCCAGCAGCTTGGCCCTCCTCCGACAGGGGGCAGAGGGCTACACCTTC
few | TRBJ2-7 | TRBD2 | TRBV4-2 | CASSQDQGGRALEQYF | TGTGCCAGCAGCCAAGATCAAGGCGGGAGGGCCTTGGAGCAGTACTTC
- | TRBJ2-7 | TRBD1 | TRBV28 | CASSPDRGRGSYEQYF | TGTGCCAGCAGTCCGGACAGGGGAAGGGGCTCCTACGAGCAGTACTTC
- | TRBJ2-2 | TRBD2 | TRBV4-1 | CASSHGTSGRAGELFF | TGCGCCAGCAGCCACGGGACTAGCGGGAGGGCTGGGGAGCTGTTTTTT
- | TRBJ2-3 | TRBD2 | TRBV6-4 | CASSPGLAVLSSTDTQYF | TGTGCCAGCAGTCCGGGACTAGCGGTTCTTTCTAGCACAGATACGCAGTATTTT
- | TRBJ1-1 | - | TRBV7-8 | CASSLLGGEAEAFF | TGTGCCAGCAGCTTATTAGGGGGGGAGGCTGAAGCTTTCTTT
once | TRBJ2-3 | TRBD1 | TRBV5-1 | CASSPDRGTDTQYF | TGCGCCAGCAGCCCGGACAGGGGAACAGATACGCAGTATTTT
- | TRBJ1-3 | - | TRBV5-1 | CASREDDRRSNTIYF | TGCGCCAGCAGAGAAGATGACAGAAGGTCGAACACCATATATTTT
- | TRBJ2-4 | TRBD1 | TRBV27 | CASSFAQGSPGAIQYF | TGTGCCAGCAGTTTCGCACAGGGGTCCCCCGGAGCTATTCAGTACTTC
- | TRBJ2-1 | - | TRBV9 | CASSAGTGGMNSGGAFEQFF | TGTGCCAGCAGTGCCGGGACAGGGGGAATGAATAGCGGGGGGGCTTTTGAGCAGTTCTTC
- | TRBJ2-1 | - | TRBV6-1 | CASSELAGSRNEQFF | TGTGCCAGCAGTGAATTGGCGGGATCAAGGAATGAGCAGTTCTTC
few | TRBJ1-6 | TRBD1 | TRBV6-1 | CASTLDRDLSPLHF | TGTGCCAGCACCCTGGACAGGGACCTTTCACCCCTCCACTTT
once | TRBJ2-7 | - | TRBV15 | CATQEGSTLYEQYF | TGTGCCACCCAGGAGGGATCCACCCTGTACGAGCAGTACTTC
once | TRBJ2-3 | TRBD1 | TRBV6-5 | CASKPGTGRYTQYF | TGTGCCAGCAAACCCGGGACAGGGCGATATACGCAGTATTTT
- | TRBJ1-2 | TRBD1 | TRBV2 | CASSEWQGDGYTF | TGTGCCAGCAGTGAATGGCAGGGGGATGGCTACACCTTC
- | TRBJ2-7 | TRBD2 | TRBV4-1 | CASSQGGLDEQYF | TGCGCCAGCAGCCAAGGGGGACTAGACGAGCAGTACTTC
once | TRBJ1-2 | - | TRBV7-8 | CASSLGGRGYTF | TGTGCCAGCAGCCTGGGAGGGCGCGGCTACACCTTC
once | TRBJ2-1 | TRBD2 | TRBV6-1 | CASRLLAGVGNEQFF | TGTGCCAGCAGGCTACTAGCGGGAGTTGGTAATGAGCAGTTCTTC
- | TRBJ2-7 | - | TRBV12-5 | CASGLVPTNLDEQYF | TGTGCTAGTGGTTTGGTCCCGACTAACTTAGACGAGCAGTACTTC
- | TRBJ2-1 | TRBD2 | TRBV28 | CASFGGGGYNEQFF | TGTGCCAGCTTTGGCGGGGGGGGTTACAATGAGCAGTTCTTC
- | TRBJ1-2 | - | TRBV19 | CASSPEGVGYTF | TGTGCCAGTAGTCCAGAAGGGGTTGGCTACACCTTC
once | TRBJ1-1 | - | TRBV7-2 | CASTPKGRSTEAFF | TGTGCCAGCACCCCCAAGGGGCGGTCCACTGAAGCTTTCTTT
- | TRBJ2-1 | - | TRBV7-9 | CASNGGTSYNEQFF | TGTGCCAGCAACGGGGGAACCTCCTACAATGAGCAGTTCTTC
- | TRBJ2-7 | - | TRBV4-2 | CASSQDGREQYF | TGTGCCAGCAGCCAAGATGGGAGGGAGCAGTACTTC
- | TRBJ2-3 | TRBD2 | TRBV7-2 | CASSPQASGRGGDTQYF | TGTGCCAGCAGCCCACAGGCTAGCGGGAGAGGTGGAGATACGCAGTATTTT
- | TRBJ2-7 | - | TRBV18 | CASSPREGDEQYF | TGTGCCAGCTCCCCAAGGGAGGGGGACGAGCAGTACTTC
- | TRBJ2-1 | - | TRBV30 | CAWSVGAASFTYNEQFF | TGTGCCTGGAGCGTTGGGGCAGCCTCCTTCACCTACAATGAGCAGTTCTTC
few | TRBJ2-7 | TRBD1 | TRBV7-9 | CASSSGQGAYEQYF | TGTGCCAGCAGCTCGGGGCAGGGGGCTTACGAGCAGTACTTC
- | TRBJ1-1 | - | TRBV21-1 | CASSSRTGPPNTEAFF | TGTGCCAGCAGCTCCCGGACAGGACCACCGAACACTGAAGCTTTCTTT
- | TRBJ2-7 | TRBD2 | TRBV18 | CASSPLPLPGTSGVHEQYF | TGTGCCAGCTCGCCCTTGCCTCTACCCGGGACTAGCGGGGTCCACGAGCAGTACTTC
- | TRBJ1-4 | - | TRBV6-6 | CASRAQRGEKLFF | TGTGCCAGCAGAGCCCAACGGGGTGAAAAACTGTTTTTT
- | TRBJ1-5 | - | TRBV15 | CATSRDPGQAGQPQHF | TGTGCCACCAGCAGAGACCCGGGACAAGCCGGTCAGCCCCAGCATTTT
- | TRBJ2-1 | TRBD2 | TRBV6-6 | CASSYLGSGDNEQFF | TGTGCCAGCAGTTACTTAGGTAGCGGGGACAATGAGCAGTTCTTC
- | TRBJ2-3 | - | TRBV5-4 | CASSLGLGSTDTQYF | TGTGCCAGCAGCTTGGGTCTCGGGAGCACAGATACGCAGTATTTT
- | TRBJ1-1 | - | TRBV6-5 | CASTRSGTGNTEAFF | TGTGCCAGCACCCGCAGCGGGACCGGGAACACTGAAGCTTTCTTT
- | TRBJ2-5 | TRBD1 | TRBV28 | CASSPGQGAFRTQYF | TGTGCCAGCAGTCCCGGACAGGGGGCTTTCCGGACCCAGTACTTC
- | TRBJ2-1 | - | TRBV9 | CASSGSRTNYNEQFF | TGTGCCAGCAGCGGGAGCCGGACTAACTACAATGAGCAGTTCTTC
- | TRBJ1-4 | TRBD1 | TRBV13 | CASSLNKFGTGVEEKLFF | TGTGCCAGCAGCTTAAACAAGTTTGGAACAGGGGTAGAGGAAAAACTGTTTTTT
- | TRBJ2-7 | - | TRBV10-3 | CAISESSGDYEQYF | TGTGCCATCAGTGAGTCCAGCGGAGACTACGAGCAGTACTTC
once | TRBJ1-1 | - | TRBV10-1 | CASSEAAKNTEAFF | TGCGCCAGCAGTGAGGCGGCGAAGAACACTGAAGCTTTCTTT
- | TRBJ1-3 | - | TRBV6-6 | CASSSPGQRSGNTIYF | TGTGCCAGCAGTTCTCCTGGACAACGGTCTGGAAACACCATATATTTT
- | TRBJ1-1 | TRBD1 | TRBV27 | CASSYRGGADRMNTEAFF | TGTGCCAGCAGTTACCGTGGAGGGGCGGACAGGATGAACACTGAAGCTTTCTTT
few | TRBJ1-2 | TRBD1 | TRBV28 | CASQGAAFGYTF | TGTGCCAGCCAGGGGGCGGCTTTTGGCTACACCTTC
- | TRBJ2-1 | - | TRBV5-4 | CASSPGGTPSYNEQFF | TGTGCCAGCAGCCCCGGGGGAACCCCCTCCTACAATGAGCAGTTCTTC
- | TRBJ2-5 | - | TRBV18 | CASSTRRDYQETQYF | TGTGCCAGCTCCACCCGCAGAGACTATCAAGAGACCCAGTACTTC
once | TRBJ2-7 | - | TRBV7-9 | CASSLSHPGRVYEQYF | TGTGCCAGCAGCTTAAGTCACCCGGGCAGGGTCTACGAGCAGTACTTC
- | TRBJ2-5 | TRBD2 | TRBV19 | CASSIGFARGGGETQYF | TGTGCCAGTAGTATCGGGTTTGCGCGGGGGGGCGGCGAGACCCAGTACTTC
- | TRBJ2-1 | - | TRBV9 | CASSVEGLATNEQFF | TGTGCCAGCAGCGTAGAAGGGCTAGCGACCAATGAGCAGTTCTTC
- | TRBJ2-1 | - | TRBV5-6 | CASSSGGPTGNEQFF | TGTGCCAGCAGCTCCGGGGGGCCCACGGGCAATGAGCAGTTCTTC
once | TRBJ2-3 | TRBD2 | TRBV9 | CASSARLAPTDTQYF | TGTGCCAGCAGCGCGAGACTAGCCCCCACAGATACGCAGTATTTT
- | TRBJ2-7 | - | TRBV30 | CAWSVGGYYEQYF | TGTGCCTGGAGTGTTGGAGGGTACTACGAGCAGTACTTC
once | TRBJ2-7 | TRBD2 | TRBV11-2 | CASSLAWGGTRSYEQYF | TGTGCCAGCAGCTTAGCCTGGGGTGGGACTAGGTCCTACGAGCAGTACTTC
- | TRBJ2-3 | - | TRBV12-5 | CASTQGNRATDTQYF | TGTGCTAGTACGCAGGGGAATCGGGCCACAGATACGCAGTATTTT
- | TRBJ2-5 | TRBD1 | TRBV28 | CASSSGQGRETQYF | TGTGCCAGCTCATCTGGACAGGGGAGGGAGACCCAGTACTTC